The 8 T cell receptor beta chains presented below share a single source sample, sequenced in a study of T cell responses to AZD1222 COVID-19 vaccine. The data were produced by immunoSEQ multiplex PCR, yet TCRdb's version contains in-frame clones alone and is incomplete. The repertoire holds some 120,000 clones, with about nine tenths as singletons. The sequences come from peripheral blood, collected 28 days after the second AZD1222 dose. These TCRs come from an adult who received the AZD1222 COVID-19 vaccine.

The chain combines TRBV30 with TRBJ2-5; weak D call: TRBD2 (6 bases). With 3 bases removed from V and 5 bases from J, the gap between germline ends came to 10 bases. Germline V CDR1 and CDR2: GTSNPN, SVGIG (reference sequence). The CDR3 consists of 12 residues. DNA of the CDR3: TGTGCCTGGAGGAGGGACTGGGAGACCCAGTACTTC. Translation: CAWRRDWETQYF. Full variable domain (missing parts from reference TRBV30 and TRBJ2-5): SQTIHQWPATLVQPVGSPLSLECTVEGTSNPNLYWYRQAAGRGLQLLFYSVGIGQISSEVPQNLSASRPQDRQFILSSKKLLLSDSGFYLCAWRRDWETQYFGPGTRLLVL.

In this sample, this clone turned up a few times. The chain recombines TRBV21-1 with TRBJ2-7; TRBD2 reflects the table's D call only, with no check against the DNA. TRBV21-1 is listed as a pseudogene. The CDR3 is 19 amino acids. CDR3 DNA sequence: TGTGCCAGCAGCAAAAAATGGGCGGGACTAGCGGGAGTGTCCTACGAGCAGTACTTC. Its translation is CASSKKWAGLAGVSYEQYF.

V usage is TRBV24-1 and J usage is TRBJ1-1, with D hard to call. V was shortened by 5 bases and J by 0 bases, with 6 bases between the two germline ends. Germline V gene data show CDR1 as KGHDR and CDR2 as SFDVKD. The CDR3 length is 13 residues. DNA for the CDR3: TGTGCCACCAGTGGAAGTATGAACACTGAAGCTTTCTTT. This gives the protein CATSGSMNTEAFF.

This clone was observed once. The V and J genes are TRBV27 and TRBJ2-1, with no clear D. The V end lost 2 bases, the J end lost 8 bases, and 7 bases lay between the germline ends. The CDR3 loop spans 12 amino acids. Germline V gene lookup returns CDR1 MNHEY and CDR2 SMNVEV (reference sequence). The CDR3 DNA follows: TGTGCCAGCAGTTTAGGTCCCGATGAGCAGTTCTTC. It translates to CASSLGPDEQFF.

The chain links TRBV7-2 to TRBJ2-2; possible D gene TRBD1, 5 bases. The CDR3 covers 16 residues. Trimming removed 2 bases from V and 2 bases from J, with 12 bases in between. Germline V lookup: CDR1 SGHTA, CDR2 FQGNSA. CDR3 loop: CASSLYRLANTGELFF. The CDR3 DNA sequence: TGTGCCAGCAGCTTATACAGGTTGGCTAACACCGGGGAGCTGTTTTTT.

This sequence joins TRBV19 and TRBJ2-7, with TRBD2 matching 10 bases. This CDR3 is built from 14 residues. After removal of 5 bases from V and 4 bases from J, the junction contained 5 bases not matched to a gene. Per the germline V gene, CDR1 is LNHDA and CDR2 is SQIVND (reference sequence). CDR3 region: CASSSSGRIYEQYF. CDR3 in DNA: TGTGCCAGTAGTTCTAGCGGGAGAATTTACGAGCAGTACTTC. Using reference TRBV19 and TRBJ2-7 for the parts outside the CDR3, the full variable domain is DGGITQSPKYLFRKEGQNVTLSCEQNLNHDAMYWYRQDPGQGLRLIYYSQIVNDFQKGDIAEGYSVSREKKESFPLTVTSAQKNPTAFYLCASSSSGRIYEQYFGPGTRLTVT.

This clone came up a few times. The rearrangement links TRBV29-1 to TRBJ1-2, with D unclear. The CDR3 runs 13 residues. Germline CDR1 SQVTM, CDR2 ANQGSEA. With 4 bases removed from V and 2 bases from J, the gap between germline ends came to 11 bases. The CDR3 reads CSVVGQENYGYTF. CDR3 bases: TGCAGCGTTGTCGGGCAAGAAAACTATGGCTACACCTTC.

CDR3 bases: TGTGCCAGCAGTGGTAGCGGCACCGGGGAGCTGTTTTTT. Residues: CASSGSGTGELFF. The chain has TRBV28 and TRBJ2-2; D perhaps matches TRBD2 (6 bases). This CDR3 comprises 13 residues. The V gene lost 5 bases and the J gene lost 4 bases, with 8 bases spanning the gap. The germline V gene encodes CDR1 MDHEN and CDR2 SYDVKM.